This is a list of T cell receptor beta chains from one sample in a study of T cell repertoires in cytomegalovirus infection. TCRdb itself ran the reads through MiXCR, one entry per CDR3 protein. In the table there are approximately 260,000 distinct CDR3 sequences, 22% of which are singletons. Their cognate antigens are unknown. The material was cultured PBMCs, obtained from culture after CMV antigen stimulation. The receptors were sampled from a human donor in good health (CMV status not recorded). Some clones in this sample may be carry-over from other donors' samples. CDR3s include the opening cysteine and the closing phenylalanine or tryptophan. The order of the fields is J gene, V gene, clone size, CDR3 length, D gene, CDR3 DNA, CDR3 protein. A D gene is named only where the DNA matches it firmly. Only part of the rows carry a size: once, few, many, or a class if the clone is expanded.

>TRBJ1-1|TRBV11-2|.|16|TRBD1
TGTGCCAGCAGCTTCACGGCAGGGGGCGGGAACACTGAAGCTTTCTTT
CASSFTAGGGNTEAFF
>TRBJ1-1|TRBV29-1|.|14|TRBD1
TGCAGCGCCAGGACAGGGGTCCTCCCAAATGAAGCTTTCTTT
CSARTGVLPNEAFF
>TRBJ2-7|TRBV7-3|.|14|TRBD1
TGTGCCAGCAATCTGGACAGGGTAGGATCCGAGCAGTACTTC
CASNLDRVGSEQYF
>TRBJ2-1|TRBV7-9|many|15|TRBD2
TGTGCCAGCAGCGTGGGACTAGTAGAATCCGATGAGCAGTTCTTC
CASSVGLVESDEQFF
>TRBJ1-4|TRBV27|few|14|.
TGTGCCAGCAGTTTTTCAGGGTTTGAGGAAAAACTGTTTTTT
CASSFSGFEEKLFF
>TRBJ1-1|TRBV11-2|.|15|.
TGTGCCAGCAGCTTATCGCGACAGTTGAACACTGAAGCTTTCTTT
CASSLSRQLNTEAFF
>TRBJ2-2|TRBV4-1|.|15|.
TGCGCCAGCAGCCAAACCCCGGACAACACCGGGGAGCTGTTTTTT
CASSQTPDNTGELFF
>TRBJ1-1|TRBV18|few|13|.
TGTGCCAGCTCACCACGGCTTGGCACTGAAGCTTTCTTT
CASSPRLGTEAFF
>TRBJ2-5|TRBV7-3|.|15|.
TGTGCCAGCAGCAAAGGGCCGGGCTGGCAAGAGACCCAGTACTTC
CASSKGPGWQETQYF
>TRBJ2-7|TRBV12-3/TRBV12-4|.|11|.
TGTGCCAGCAGCCATAGTTTCGAGCAGTACTTC
CASSHSFEQYF
>TRBJ2-5|TRBV12-5|once|16|.
TGTGCTAGTGGCCCGCAGGGTCCAAGCCTTCAAGAGACCCAGTACTTC
CASGPQGPSLQETQYF
>TRBJ2-3|TRBV20-1|few|15|.
TGCAGTGCTAGAGATGCCCTCCGCGGCACAGATACGCAGTATTTT
CSARDALRGTDTQYF
>TRBJ2-6|TRBV6-2/TRBV6-3|.|16|TRBD1
TGTGCCAGCAGGAGGACAGGGACCTCTGGGGCCAACGTCCTGACTTTC
CASRRTGTSGANVLTF
>TRBJ1-2|TRBV6-5|few|14|.
TGTGCCAGCAGCCGGGGGTCGGGGGCCTATGGCTACACCTTC
CASSRGSGAYGYTF
>TRBJ1-2|TRBV4-2|.|16|TRBD1
TGTGCCAGCAGCTTAGGAGCCGGGACAGCACCCTATGGCTACACCTTC
CASSLGAGTAPYGYTF
>TRBJ1-5|TRBV19|.|15|TRBD1
TGTGCCAGTAGTAGTCAGAAGGGGGCAGGACAGCCCCAGCATTTT
CASSSQKGAGQPQHF
>TRBJ2-1|TRBV7-8|.|16|.
TGTGCCAGCAGCTTAAAGCGGGCGAGCTCCTACAATGAGCAGTTCTTC
CASSLKRASSYNEQFF
>TRBJ1-4|TRBV28|.|18|TRBD1
TGTGCCAGCAGTCTCTCCGGGACAGGAACCGCAACTAATGAAAAACTGTTTTTT
CASSLSGTGTATNEKLFF
>TRBJ1-1|TRBV12-3/TRBV12-4|few|13|.
TGTGCCAGCAGTTTTTGGGGGGCAACTGAAGCTTTCTTT
CASSFWGATEAFF